What follows describes a single T cell receptor (beta chain). Its antigen is unknown. No clone much larger than this one lies a single base away; base qualities are absent. This specimen's time point label, per the study, means: about 28 days (+/-7) after the second vaccine dose. AZD1222 recipients with second doses at about 4 weeks or about 12 weeks were pooled, because spike-specific TCR depth and breadth did not differ between schedules. Vaccinee samples came from UK trials COV001 and COV002, including a single-blind randomized controlled phase 2/3 trial of AZD1222 (ChAdOx1 nCoV-19) in healthy adults. For TCRbeta chain sequencing, PBMC samples from trial participants were taken at day 0 and at day 28 after the second dose. This entry comes from a study of T cell responses to AZD1222 COVID-19 vaccine (TCRdb year 2021). Study-wide context: A total of 233 trial participants underwent TCR sequencing, of whom nearly 210 had received two doses of AZD1222 and roughly 26 had received two doses of the MenACWY control vaccine. Trial participants were enrolled into age subgroups of 18-55, 56-69 and 70-plus years, which contained 148, 28 and 57 TCR-sequenced participants, respectively. Overall study outcomes, separate from this receptor: No day 14 peak-response samples were available, so repertoires were characterized only after the peak T cell response. Reportedly, almost half of the unique spike-specific TCRs recognized epitopes lying outside the regions that are mutated in the B.1.351 and B.1.1.7 variants. The whole spike protein was spanned by vaccine-associated CD4 TCRs, and dominant responses were seen in regions 160-218 and 743-854. Conclusions about previously exposed vaccinees were limited because only six or seven AZD1222 recipients were SARS-CoV-2 seropositive at baseline. Participants were mostly white British, with more females than males. The authors suggested clonal diversity may have been underestimated. The 56-69-year group was small, and its depth increase did not reach significance, likely because of low power. Spike-specific TCR breadth and depth rose significantly after two AZD1222 doses compared with day 0 and with MenACWY recipients.

The germline V gene sets CDR1 to MNHEY and CDR2 to SVGEGT. V trim: 5 bases; J trim: 4 bases; unmatched bases: 8. Measured from the cysteine to the phenylalanine, the CDR3 is 15 residues long. Only the CDR3 DNA stays, 45 bases, in frame from base 1. The CDR3 regions of human TCRbeta chains were subjected to immunosequencing. The authors' analysis ran thus. Repertoire TCRs were matched against a reference library of SARS-CoV-2-specific TCRs generated with the MIRA antigen-specificity platform. Breadth meant the fraction of unique TCRs that were SARS-CoV-2-associated, whereas depth meant the fraction of total T cells that were SARS-CoV-2-associated. Using the MIRA data, each spike-specific TCR was mapped to the spike region that the TCR reacts to and placed in a CD4 or CD8 class. Log10-transformed breadth and depth values were compared by one-way ANOVA with Sidak's multiple comparisons tests. As stored in TCRdb, this immuneACCESS dataset retains in-frame rearrangements with V and J assigned. A fraction of the clones does not appear; measured against another copy, unresolved V genes explain less than half of the discrepancy, and the remainder lacks a known reason. V and J calls and clone size are those listed in that table; D and trimming were worked out from the DNA. The sample data list some 200,000 clones, and 80% to 95% of these were observed just once. The ten largest clones add up to 3% to 4% of the sample.

The chain joins TRBV6-2 or TRBV6-3 to TRBJ2-7, and 10 junctional nucleotides match TRBD2. The source of this sequence is an adult who received the AZD1222 COVID-19 vaccine. This material consisted of peripheral blood, taken 28 days after the second AZD1222 dose. This receptor carries the CDR3 CASSDPGLARYEQYF. The base sequence is TGTGCCAGCAGTGACCCGGGACTAGCGAGGTACGAGCAGTACTTC.